This TCR beta chain was obtained from a study of graft-versus-host responses after intestinal transplantation. Regarding the study as a whole: Early post-transplant falls in HvG clones accompanied the peak levels of circulating GvH clones.

About this clone: Antigen specificity is unknown.

The length of the CDR3 is 15 residues. Germline CDR1 is SNHLY and CDR2 is FYNNEI. The germline V and J ends were trimmed by 0 bases and 7 bases, with 12 bases remaining between them. Method: immunoSEQ multiplex PCR; TCRdb's copy keeps in-frame clones and lacks some. There are 9,100 or so clones in the sample; 91% occur only once, and 2% to 3% lies in the top ten. This specimen was PBMCs, taken 43 to 45 days after intestinal transplant. This TCR came from a human patient who received an intestinal transplant, so some T cells may come from the graft donor. V and J are TRBV2 and TRBJ2-2; D gene uncertain. CDR3 residues: CASSEALLGFGELFF. DNA for the CDR3: TGTGCCAGCAGTGAAGCGCTTTTGGGGTTCGGGGAGCTGTTTTTT.